These 2 T cell receptor beta chains were all obtained from the same sample, sequenced in a study of control samples from healthy donors and cancer patients. Some clones are missing from TCRdb's copy, which holds only in-frame ones; the method was immunoSEQ multiplex PCR. The sample yields 150,000 to 180,000 clones, around 95% seen once. Input material: blood. The source of these receptors is a man between 40 and 49 years old in good health.

The chain links TRBV3-1 (or the pseudogene TRBV3-2) to TRBJ1-1; possibly TRBD1 for D (6 bases). The CDR3 covers 16 residues. With 0 bases removed from V and 4 bases from J, the gap between germline ends came to 15 bases. Per the germline V gene, CDR1 is LGHDT and CDR2 is YNNKEL (reference sequence). Here the CDR3 reads CASSQEGGGRGTEAFF. The DNA of the CDR3 is TGTGCCAGCAGCCAAGAAGGGGGAGGTAGGGGCACTGAAGCTTTCTTT.

The V gene is TRBV6-1, the J gene TRBJ1-2; 9 bases match TRBD1. The ends lost 0 bases at V and 9 bases at J; junction bases unmatched: 8. From germline, CDR1 is MNHNS and CDR2 SASEGT. CDR3 size: 15 residues. CDR3 amino acids: CASSEARQGGPSYTF. CDR3 DNA: TGTGCCAGCAGTGAAGCGCGACAGGGGGGGCCCAGCTACACCTTC.